The clone carrying this TCR beta chain was picked up many times. The antigen remains unidentified. V was cut by 0 bases and J by 10 bases, with 11 bases left in between. The length of the CDR3 is 13 residues. Germline assignment: CDR1 SGHRS and CDR2 YFSETQ. The sample comes from a study of neurological immune-mediated disorders. The cDNA came from 5'RACE, which used 10-nucleotide random UMIs. In every sequencing run, more than 170 million TCR-beta sequences were generated from 15-18 subjects. TCRdb reprocessed the 5' RACE reads with MiXCR, giving one entry per CDR3 protein. In the table there are roughly 71,000 distinct CDR3 sequences, about 4% of which are singletons. General study results and limits: Levels of TCR clonal expansion peaked in HTLV-1-associated myelopathy and reached their lowest in multiple sclerosis, under those of healthy controls. No clinical or MRI feature was associated with the multiple sclerosis repertoire cluster.

Specimen: PBMCs. This TCR came from a man aged 25-45 years with multiple sclerosis. The chain links TRBV5-1 to TRBJ2-1; a possible D gene is TRBD1 (7 bases). Here the CDR3 reads CASSLGPGGEQFF. The CDR3 region has the DNA TGCGCCAGCAGCTTGGGTCCAGGGGGGGAGCAGTTCTTC.